Given below is one T cell receptor (beta chain) in context. TCRdb re-analysed the 5' RACE reads in MiXCR, keeping a single row per CDR3 protein. In the table there are some 250,000 distinct CDR3 sequences, roughly 18% of which are singletons. Looked up from germline, CDR1 is SNHLY and CDR2 is FYNNEI. CDR3 length equals 15 residues. V was clipped by 8 bases and J by 3 bases; unmatched bases: 12. The data are from a study of T-cell memory formation after mild COVID-19. Material: PBMCs or a T cell subset sorted from them (not recorded which). This rearrangement joins TRBV2 to TRBJ2-5, with TRBD1 matching over 7 bases. This clonotype was sampled from a man younger than 35 who had mild COVID-19 (a few samples of this study predate the infection). Cell type and time point are not known. The CDR3 DNA reads as TGTGCCAGCCTCGGAATTTTAGGACAGGAAGAGACCCAGTACTTC. Protein sequence: CASLGILGQEETQYF. Full variable domain (rest looked up from reference TRBV2 and TRBJ2-5): EPEVTQTPSHQVTQMGQEVILRCVPISNHLYFYWYRQILGQKVEFLVSFYNNEISEKSEIFDDQFSVERPDGSNFTLKIRSTKLEDSAMYFCASLGILGQEETQYFGPGTRLLVL.